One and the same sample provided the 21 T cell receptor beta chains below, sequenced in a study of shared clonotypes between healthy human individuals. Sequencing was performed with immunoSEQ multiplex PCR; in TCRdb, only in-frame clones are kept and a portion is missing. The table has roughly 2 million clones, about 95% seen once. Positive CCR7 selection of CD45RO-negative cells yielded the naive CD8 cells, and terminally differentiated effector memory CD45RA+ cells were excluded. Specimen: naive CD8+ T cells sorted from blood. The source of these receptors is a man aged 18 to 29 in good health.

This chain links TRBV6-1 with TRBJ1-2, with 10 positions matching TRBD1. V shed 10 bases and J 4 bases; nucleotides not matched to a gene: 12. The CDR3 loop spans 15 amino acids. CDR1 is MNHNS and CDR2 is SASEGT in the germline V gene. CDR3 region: CATRDRGSPIYGYTF. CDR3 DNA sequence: TGTGCCACCCGGGACAGGGGATCCCCGATCTATGGCTACACCTTC.

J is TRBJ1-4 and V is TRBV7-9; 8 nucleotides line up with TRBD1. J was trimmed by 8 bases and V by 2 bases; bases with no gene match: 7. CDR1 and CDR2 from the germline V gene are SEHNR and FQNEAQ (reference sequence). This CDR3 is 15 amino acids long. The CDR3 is CASSLRGQGDEKLFF. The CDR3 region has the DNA TGTGCCAGCAGCTTAAGAGGACAGGGTGACGAAAAACTGTTTTTT.

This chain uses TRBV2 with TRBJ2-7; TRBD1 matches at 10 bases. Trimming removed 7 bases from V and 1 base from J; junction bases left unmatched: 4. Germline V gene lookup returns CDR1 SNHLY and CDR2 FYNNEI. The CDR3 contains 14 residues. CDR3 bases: TGTGCCAGCATGACGGGACAGGGGTCCTACGAGCAGTACTTC. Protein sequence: CASMTGQGSYEQYF.

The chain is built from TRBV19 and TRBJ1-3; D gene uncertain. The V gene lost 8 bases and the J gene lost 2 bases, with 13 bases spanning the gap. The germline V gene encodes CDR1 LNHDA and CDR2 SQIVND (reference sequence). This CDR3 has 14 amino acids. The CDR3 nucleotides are TGTGCCAGTTTAAGGGCCTGCCCTGGAAACACCATATATTTT. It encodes CASLRACPGNTIYF.

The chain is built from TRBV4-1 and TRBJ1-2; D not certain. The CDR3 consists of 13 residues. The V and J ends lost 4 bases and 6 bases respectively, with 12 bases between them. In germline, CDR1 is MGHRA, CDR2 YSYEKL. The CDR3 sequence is CASSPPEVDGYTF. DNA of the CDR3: TGCGCCAGCAGCCCCCCGGAGGTTGATGGCTACACCTTC.

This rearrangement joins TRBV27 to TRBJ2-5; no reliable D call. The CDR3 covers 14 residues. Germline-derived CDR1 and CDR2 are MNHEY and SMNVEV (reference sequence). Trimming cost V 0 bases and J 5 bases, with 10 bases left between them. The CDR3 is CASSLSNARETQYF. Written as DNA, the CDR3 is TGTGCCAGCAGTTTATCGAATGCGAGGGAGACCCAGTACTTC.

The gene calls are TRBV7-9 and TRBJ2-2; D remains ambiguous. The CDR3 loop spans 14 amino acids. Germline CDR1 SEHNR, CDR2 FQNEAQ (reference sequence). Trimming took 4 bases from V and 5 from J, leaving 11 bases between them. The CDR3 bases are TGTGCCAGCAGCTCCCCTGTGGGGACCGGGGAGCTGTTTTTT. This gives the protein CASSSPVGTGELFF.

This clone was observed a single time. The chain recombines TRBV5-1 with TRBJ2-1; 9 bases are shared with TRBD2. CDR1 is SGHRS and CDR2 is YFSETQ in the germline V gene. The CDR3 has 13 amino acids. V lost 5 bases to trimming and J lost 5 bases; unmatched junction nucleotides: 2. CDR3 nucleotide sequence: TGCGCCAGCAGGCGGGAGGGCAACAATGAGCAGTTCTTC. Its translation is CASRREGNNEQFF.

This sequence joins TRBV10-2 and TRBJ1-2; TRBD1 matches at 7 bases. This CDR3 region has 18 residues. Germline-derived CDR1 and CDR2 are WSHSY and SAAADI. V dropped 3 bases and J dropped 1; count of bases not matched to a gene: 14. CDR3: CASSDLFRTGALNYGYTF. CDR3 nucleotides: TGCGCCAGCAGTGACCTCTTTCGAACAGGGGCGCTTAACTATGGCTACACCTTC.

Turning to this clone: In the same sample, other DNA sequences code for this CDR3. CDR3 sequence (DNA): TGTGCCAGCAGCGTAGTCCCGGCGGAGACCCAGTACTTC. The encoded protein is CASSVVPAETQYF. The rearrangement uses TRBV9 and TRBJ2-5; D unclear. Germline V gene lookup returns CDR1 SGDLS and CDR2 YYNGEE. The CDR3 is 13 residues long. V was pared by 0 bases and J by 5 bases, with 8 bases between.

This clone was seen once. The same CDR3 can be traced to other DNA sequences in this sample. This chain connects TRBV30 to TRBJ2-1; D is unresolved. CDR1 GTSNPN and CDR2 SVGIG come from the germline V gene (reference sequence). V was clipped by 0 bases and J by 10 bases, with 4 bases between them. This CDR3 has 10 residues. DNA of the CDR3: TGTGCCTGGAGTGTAGGGGAGCAGTTCTTC. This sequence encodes CAWSVGEQFF.

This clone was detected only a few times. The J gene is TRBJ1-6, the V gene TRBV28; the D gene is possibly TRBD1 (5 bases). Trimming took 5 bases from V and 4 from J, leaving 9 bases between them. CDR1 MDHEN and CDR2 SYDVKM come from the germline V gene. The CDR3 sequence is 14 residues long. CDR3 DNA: TGTGCCAGCAGTAGGACATCATATAATTCACCCCTCCACTTT. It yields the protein CASSRTSYNSPLHF.

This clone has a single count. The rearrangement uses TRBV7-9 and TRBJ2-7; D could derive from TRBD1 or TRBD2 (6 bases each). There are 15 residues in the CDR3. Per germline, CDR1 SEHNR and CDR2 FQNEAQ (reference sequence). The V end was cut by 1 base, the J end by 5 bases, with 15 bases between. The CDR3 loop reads CASSLGGGIGNEQYF. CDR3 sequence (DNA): TGTGCCAGCAGCTTAGGAGGGGGGATAGGGAACGAGCAGTACTTC.

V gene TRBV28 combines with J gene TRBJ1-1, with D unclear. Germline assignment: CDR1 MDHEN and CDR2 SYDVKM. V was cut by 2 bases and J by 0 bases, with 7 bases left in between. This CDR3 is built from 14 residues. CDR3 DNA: TGTGCCAGCAGTTTACAGAGCCTGAACACTGAAGCTTTCTTT. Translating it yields CASSLQSLNTEAFF.

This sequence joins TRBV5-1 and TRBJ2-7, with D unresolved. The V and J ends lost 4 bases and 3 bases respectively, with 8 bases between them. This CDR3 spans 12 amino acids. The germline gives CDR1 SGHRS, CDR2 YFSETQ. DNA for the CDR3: TGCGCCAGCAGCCCTGGAGACTACGAGCAGTACTTC. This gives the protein CASSPGDYEQYF.

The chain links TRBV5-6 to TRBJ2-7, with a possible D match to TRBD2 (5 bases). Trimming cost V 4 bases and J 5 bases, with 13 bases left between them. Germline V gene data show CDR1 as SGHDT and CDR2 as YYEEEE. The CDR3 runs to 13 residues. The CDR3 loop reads CASSPLRVDEQYF. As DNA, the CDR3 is TGTGCCAGCAGCCCGCTGAGGGTCGACGAGCAGTACTTC.

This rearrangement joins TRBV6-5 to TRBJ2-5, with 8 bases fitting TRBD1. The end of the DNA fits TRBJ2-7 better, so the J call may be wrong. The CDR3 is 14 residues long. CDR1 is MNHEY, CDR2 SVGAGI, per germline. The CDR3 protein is CASRRTGSSYEQYF. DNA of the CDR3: TGTGCCAGCAGGCGGACAGGGAGCTCCTACGAGCAGTACTTC.

The CDR3 DNA reads as TGTGCCAGCAGTCGACTAGCGCCTGGGTCCTACAATGAGCAGTTCTTC. It specifies CASSRLAPGSYNEQFF. The rearrangement uses TRBV2 and TRBJ2-1; 8 bases agree with TRBD2. The CDR3 is 16 amino acids. Per germline, CDR1 SNHLY and CDR2 FYNNEI. Trimming cost V 5 bases and J 1 base; bases outside gene matches: 7.

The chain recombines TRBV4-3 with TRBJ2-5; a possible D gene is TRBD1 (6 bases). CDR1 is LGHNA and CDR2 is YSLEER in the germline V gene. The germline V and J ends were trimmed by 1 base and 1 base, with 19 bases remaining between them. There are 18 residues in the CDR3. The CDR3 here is CASSQVLQGPQSQETQYF. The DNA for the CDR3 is TGCGCCAGCAGCCAAGTGTTACAGGGTCCTCAAAGCCAAGAGACCCAGTACTTC.

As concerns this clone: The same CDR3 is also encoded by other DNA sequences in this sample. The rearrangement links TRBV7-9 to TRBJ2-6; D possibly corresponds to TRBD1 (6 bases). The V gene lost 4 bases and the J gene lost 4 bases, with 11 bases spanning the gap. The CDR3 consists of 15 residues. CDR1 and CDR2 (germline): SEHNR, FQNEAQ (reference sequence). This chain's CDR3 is CASSSQGTGANVLTF. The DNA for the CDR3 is TGTGCCAGCAGCTCACAGGGAACAGGGGCCAACGTCCTGACTTTC.

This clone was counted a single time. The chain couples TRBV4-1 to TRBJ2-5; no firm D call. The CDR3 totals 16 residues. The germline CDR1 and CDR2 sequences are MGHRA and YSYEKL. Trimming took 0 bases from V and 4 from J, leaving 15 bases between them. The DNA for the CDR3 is TGCGCCAGCAGCCAAGAAAGTAGACCCAACCGAGAGACCCAGTACTTC. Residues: CASSQESRPNRETQYF.